A single T cell receptor beta chain is shown here with its context. Libraries were prepared by immunoSEQ multiplex PCR; TCRdb keeps only in-frame clonotypes and omits some of them. Of about 11,000 clones in the sample, more than 65% were seen once. The record originates from a study of OX40 agonist ivuxolimab in advanced cancers. Study at large: The drug used for patients, ivuxolimab, was an agonistic anti-OX40 (CD134) antibody.

Germline V gene lookup returns CDR1 SNHLY and CDR2 FYNNEI. Trimming shortened V by 5 bases and J by 1 base, and 5 bases separated the two germline ends. The CDR3 runs 13 residues. The sample in question was CD4+ or CD8+ T cells sorted from blood, obtained in a trial of the OX40 agonist ivuxolimab. The sequence was obtained from an adult with an advanced solid tumor such as melanoma, head and neck, liver or kidney cancer. The gene calls are TRBV2 and TRBJ2-2; D is unresolved. CDR3 in DNA: TGTGCCAGCAGTCACCAGAACACCGGGGAGCTGTTTTTT. It is translated as CASSHQNTGELFF.